This TCR beta chain comes out of a study of cytomegalovirus exposure and HLA in healthy donors. Study information: According to later analysis, the same platform produced the approximately 120 validation and approximately 700 first-cohort repertoires.

Remarks on this clone: Its antigen is currently unknown.

Using immunoSEQ multiplex PCR, the repertoire was profiled, and TCRdb retains in-frame clones only, with some absent. The sample contains around 250,000 clones, roughly 91% of which appear only once. Germline lookup yields CDR1 SGHRS and CDR2 YFSETQ. This CDR3 is built from 12 residues. The V end lost 3 bases, the J end lost 2 bases, and 5 bases lay between the germline ends. Points from the study as a whole: The dataset shows that most TCR sequences were rare, while some public TCRs occurred in many donors. The listing of 150 to 200 TCR beta chains classed them as cytomegalovirus-associated. In the 120 or so validation repertoires, around 95% of cluster scores exceeded 0, per a later analysis.

The chain uses TRBV5-1 and TRBJ2-5; D is unresolved. What was sequenced was PBMCs. This TCR derives from a young woman in good health and CMV-seronegative. The CDR3 DNA sequence: TGCGCCAGCAGCTGGGATCAAGAGACCCAGTACTTC. This translates into CASSWDQETQYF. Full variable domain (missing parts from reference TRBV5-1 and TRBJ2-5): KAGVTQTPRYLIKTRGQQVTLSCSPISGHRSVSWYQQTPGQGLQFLFEYFSETQRNKGNFPGRFSGRQFSNSRSEMNVSTLELGDSALYLCASSWDQETQYFGPGTRLLVL.